The 25 T cell receptor beta chains reported below all come from one sample, sequenced in a study of blood T cell repertoires in COVID-19. Generated by immunoSEQ multiplex PCR, the TCRdb table keeps only in-frame clones and is missing some. The sample lists 250,000 to 300,000 clones; 89% were seen once. The specimen sequenced was peripheral blood. These receptors were taken from a woman aged 55 to 70 with acute or convalescent COVID-19.

The chain couples TRBV10-3 to TRBJ2-2; maybe TRBD1 (6 bases). Germline V lookup: CDR1 ENHRY, CDR2 SYGVKD. This CDR3 is built from 17 residues. The V end lost 0 bases, the J end lost 7 bases, and 18 bases lay between the germline ends. CDR3 sequence: CAISESWAGDMSGELFF. The CDR3 DNA is TGTGCCATCAGTGAGTCGTGGGCAGGGGATATGAGCGGGGAGCTGTTTTTT.

This clone was detected once. The chain joins TRBV10-1 to TRBJ1-5; TRBD1 aligns across 8 bases. CDR1 is WNHNN, CDR2 SYGVQD, per germline (reference sequence). V gave up 5 bases and J gave up 2 bases; unmatched junction bases: 11. CDR3 length equals 17 residues. The CDR3 DNA reads as TGCGCCAGCAGTTCTGGGTCGGTGGACAGGGGCAATCAGCCCCAGCATTTT. This gives the protein CASSSGSVDRGNQPQHF.

The V gene is TRBV27, the J gene TRBJ1-5, with a tentative D call TRBD1 (6 bases). Trimming pared 1 base from V and 5 bases from J, leaving 9 bases between. This CDR3 region has 14 residues. Per the germline V gene, CDR1 is MNHEY and CDR2 is SMNVEV (reference sequence). For the CDR3, the DNA is TGTGCCAGCAGTTTATACAGGGCAGATCAGCCCCAGCATTTT. It encodes CASSLYRADQPQHF.

The chain links TRBV6-6 to TRBJ1-5; D not certain. Germline V lookup: CDR1 MNHNY, CDR2 SVGAGI (reference sequence). V lost 8 bases and J 5 bases, leaving 10 bases between the germline ends. The length of the CDR3 is 12 residues. CDR3 in amino acids: CASGLAYQPQHF. CDR3 sequence (DNA): TGTGCCAGCGGGCTGGCCTATCAGCCCCAGCATTTT.

This clone was seen a handful of times. The chain joins TRBV4-2 to TRBJ2-7; tentatively, D is TRBD2 (6 bases). The CDR3 loop spans 17 amino acids. In germline, CDR1 is LGHNA, CDR2 YNFKEQ. V was trimmed by 2 bases and J by 2 bases, leaving 19 bases between them. The CDR3 DNA is TGTGCCAGCAGCCAACCCCAAGGGGACTCATATACCTACGAGCAGTACTTC. It specifies CASSQPQGDSYTYEQYF.

V is TRBV28 and J is TRBJ1-5; 10 bases are shared with TRBD1. Germline V CDR1 and CDR2: MDHEN, SYDVKM. Trimming at V came to 4 bases and at J to 0 bases, leaving 9 bases not matched to a gene. This CDR3 comprises 18 residues. CDR3 residues: CASSYETGGAYSNQPQHF. Here the CDR3 DNA reads TGTGCCAGCAGTTATGAGACAGGGGGCGCCTATAGCAATCAGCCCCAGCATTTT.

This rearrangement joins TRBV18 to TRBJ2-7; 13 nucleotides line up with TRBD2. V dropped 5 bases and J dropped 2; count of bases not matched to a gene: 3. This CDR3 is 15 amino acids long. CDR1 KGHSH and CDR2 LQKENI come from the germline V gene. The CDR3 region has the DNA TGTGCCAGCTCATCCGGGACTAGCGGGACCTACGAGCAGTACTTC. Translating gives CASSSGTSGTYEQYF.

The V gene is TRBV6-2 or TRBV6-3, the J gene TRBJ2-7; D call uncertain. V was pared by 5 bases and J by 3 bases, with 11 bases between. CDR1 is MNHEY and CDR2 is SVGEGT in the germline V gene. The CDR3 has 13 amino acids. The CDR3 DNA is TGTGCCAGCAGTCAACACACAAGCTACGAGCAGTACTTC. Its translation is CASSQHTSYEQYF.

This clone appeared a single time. The rearrangement uses TRBV20-1 and TRBJ2-7; 10 bases are a match to TRBD2. This CDR3 has 16 residues. The germline V gene has CDR1 DFQATT and CDR2 SNEGSKA (reference sequence). V shed 3 bases and J 1 base; nucleotides not matched to a gene: 9. CDR3 coding DNA: TGCAGTGCTAGTAGGCTAGCGGGAGTTGGGTCCTACGAGCAGTACTTC. It codes for CSASRLAGVGSYEQYF.

V is TRBV5-1 and J is TRBJ1-4; tentative D call: TRBD1 (5 bases). The length of the CDR3 is 14 residues. In germline, CDR1 is SGHRS, CDR2 YFSETQ. Trimming left V 1 base short and J 6 bases short, with 10 bases between. CDR3 sequence: CASSLLGGDEKLFF. CDR3 coding DNA: TGCGCCAGCAGCTTGTTGGGAGGGGATGAAAAACTGTTTTTT.

This clone was seen once. The CDR3 protein is CASSSGTFGNTIYF. The CDR3 DNA follows: TGTGCCAGCAGCTCTGGGACATTTGGAAACACCATATATTTT. V usage is TRBV7-2 and J usage is TRBJ1-3, with a tentative D call TRBD1 (6 bases). Deletions cut 4 bases from V and 3 bases from J, with 10 bases between. The CDR3 loop spans 14 amino acids. The germline CDR1 and CDR2 sequences are SGHTA and FQGNSA.

This sequence joins TRBV7-9 and TRBJ1-2; 7 bases agree with TRBD1. CDR3 length: 14 amino acids. Germline trimming cut 0 bases from V and 8 bases from J; bases unmatched to any gene: 6. Per the germline V gene, CDR1 is SEHNR and CDR2 is FQNEAQ (reference sequence). As DNA, the CDR3 is TGTGCCAGCAGCTTAGCGAGGGGGCGAGACGGCTACACCTTC. This gives the protein CASSLARGRDGYTF.

The rearrangement links TRBV7-2 to TRBJ1-1; 7 bases line up with TRBD1. J was trimmed by 3 bases and V by 1 base; bases with no gene match: 5. The CDR3 covers 15 residues. Per germline, CDR1 SGHTA and CDR2 FQGNSA. The DNA for the CDR3 is TGTGCCAGCAGCTTAGTTTACGGGACAGACACTGAAGCTTTCTTT. It translates to CASSLVYGTDTEAFF.

About this clone itself: Different DNA sequences within this sample yield the same CDR3. The V and J genes are TRBV5-1 and TRBJ1-6, with D perhaps TRBD1 (5 bases). This CDR3 contains 15 residues. Germline V gene lookup returns CDR1 SGHRS and CDR2 YFSETQ. Between the trimmed V and J ends, which lost 0 bases and 7 bases, there was a span of 11 bases. CDR3 nucleotide sequence: TGCGCCAGCAGCTTGGTTGGAGGGGAGAATTCACCCCTCCACTTT. Its translation: CASSLVGGENSPLHF.

The chain carries TRBV5-1 and TRBJ2-3; D possibly corresponds to TRBD2 (6 bases). V lost 4 bases to trimming and J lost 9 bases, with 12 bases between them. CDR3 size: 12 residues. Germline V gives CDR1 SGHRS, CDR2 YFSETQ. CDR3 protein: CASSPTSNTQYF. CDR3 bases: TGCGCCAGCAGCCCCACTAGCAACACGCAGTATTTT.

This sequence joins TRBV9 and TRBJ2-5, with 7 bases aligning to TRBD1. The trim removed 1 base at V and 5 bases at J, leaving 11 bases unmatched. CDR3 size: 16 residues. Germline V gene data show CDR1 as SGDLS and CDR2 as YYNGEE. CDR3 sequence (DNA): TGTGCCAGCAGCGTACAAGGGGGCAATCCTATGGAGACCCAGTACTTC. Translated: CASSVQGGNPMETQYF.

The chain is built from TRBV11-3 and TRBJ1-3; D not certain. Germline loops: CDR1 SGHNT, CDR2 YENEEA. CDR3 length: 12 amino acids. Trimming pared 5 bases from V and 9 bases from J, leaving 11 bases between. CDR3: CASSHPGGTIYF. Here the CDR3 DNA reads TGTGCCAGCAGCCACCCTGGAGGCACCATATATTTT.

This clone was picked up a small number of times. This sequence joins TRBV27 and TRBJ1-5; TRBD1 matches at 8 bases. Germline CDR1 and CDR2: MNHEY and SMNVEV (reference sequence). The length of the CDR3 is 14 residues. V shed 3 bases, J shed 5 bases, and the junction held 3 bases outside the gene matches. Here the CDR3 DNA reads TGTGCCAGCAGTTTCGGACAGGGAGATCAGCCCCAGCATTTT. It codes for CASSFGQGDQPQHF.

The genes are TRBV18 and TRBJ1-6; 11 bases agree with TRBD1. V gave up 2 bases and J gave up 8 bases; unmatched junction bases: 2. Germline assignment: CDR1 KGHSH and CDR2 LQKENI. The CDR3 totals 15 residues. The CDR3 loop is CASSPGQGAYSPLHF. CDR3 sequence (DNA): TGTGCCAGCTCACCAGGACAGGGGGCTTATTCACCCCTCCACTTT.

Only a few counts were recorded for this clone. The rearrangement joins TRBV28 to TRBJ2-7, with TRBD2 matching 16 bases. Looked up from germline, CDR1 is MDHEN and CDR2 is SYDVKM. V dropped 6 bases and J dropped 5; count of bases not matched to a gene: 7. This CDR3 is built from 16 residues. The CDR3 sequence: CASRKGLAGGPDEQYF. The CDR3, as DNA: TGTGCCAGCAGGAAGGGACTAGCGGGAGGGCCCGACGAGCAGTACTTC.

V gene TRBV11-1 combines with J gene TRBJ2-7; D remains unclear. V lost 5 bases and J lost 5, with 10 bases in between. Germline V gene sequence: CDR1 SGHAT, CDR2 FQDESV (reference sequence). The CDR3 length is 12 residues. The CDR3 is CASSPLAHEQYF. DNA of the CDR3: TGTGCCAGCAGCCCCCTGGCTCACGAGCAGTACTTC.

This clone was counted a single time. The rearrangement uses TRBV28 and TRBJ2-3, with 8 nucleotides matching TRBD2. V lost 2 bases and J lost 2; bases outside the gene matches: 3. The CDR3 sequence is 15 residues long. Germline CDR1 MDHEN, CDR2 SYDVKM. Here the CDR3 reads CASSLAGGPTDTQYF. The CDR3 coding sequence is TGTGCCAGCAGTTTAGCGGGAGGCCCCACAGATACGCAGTATTTT.

Comments on this clone: The same CDR3 also results from other DNA sequences found in this sample. This chain uses TRBV4-1 with TRBJ2-3; 11 nucleotides line up with TRBD2. Germline assignment: CDR1 MGHRA and CDR2 YSYEKL. The CDR3 totals 16 residues. Trimming took 0 bases from V and 6 from J; bases not matched to a gene: 5. The CDR3 nucleotides read TGCGCCAGCAGCCAAGACCCTAGCGGGAGGTCGGATACGCAGTATTTT. It translates to CASSQDPSGRSDTQYF.

This sequence joins TRBV28 and TRBJ1-5; 7 nucleotides align to TRBD1. V shed 3 bases, J shed 4 bases, and the junction held 15 bases outside the gene matches. The CDR3 consists of 18 residues. Germline V gene sequence: CDR1 MDHEN, CDR2 SYDVKM. The CDR3 spells CASSLPGQSTLGNQPQHF. DNA of the CDR3: TGTGCCAGCAGTTTGCCGGGACAGTCCACCCTCGGGAATCAGCCCCAGCATTTT.

CDR3 residues: CASSIVGTGASGNTIYF. DNA for the CDR3: TGTGCCAGTAGTATAGTGGGCACAGGGGCTTCTGGAAACACCATATATTTT. The chain couples TRBV19 to TRBJ1-3; 7 positions agree with TRBD1. Germline V gene lookup returns CDR1 LNHDA and CDR2 SQIVND (reference sequence). There are 17 residues in the CDR3. With V trimmed by 1 base and J by 1 base, 7 bases remained unmatched.